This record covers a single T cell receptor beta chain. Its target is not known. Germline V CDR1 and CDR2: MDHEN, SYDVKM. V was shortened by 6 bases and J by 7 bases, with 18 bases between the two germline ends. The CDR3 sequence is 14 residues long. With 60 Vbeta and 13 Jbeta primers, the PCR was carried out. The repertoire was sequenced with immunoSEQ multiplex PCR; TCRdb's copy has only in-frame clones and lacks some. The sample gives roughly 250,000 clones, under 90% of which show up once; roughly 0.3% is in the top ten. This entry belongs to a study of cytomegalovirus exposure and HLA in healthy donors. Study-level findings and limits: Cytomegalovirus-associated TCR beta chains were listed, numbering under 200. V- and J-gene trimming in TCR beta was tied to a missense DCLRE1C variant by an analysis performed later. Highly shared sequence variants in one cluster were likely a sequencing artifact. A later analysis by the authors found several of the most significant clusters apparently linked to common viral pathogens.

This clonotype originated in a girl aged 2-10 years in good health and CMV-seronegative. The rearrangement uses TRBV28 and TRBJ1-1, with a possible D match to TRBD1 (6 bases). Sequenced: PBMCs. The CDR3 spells CASRIDGQSGEAFF. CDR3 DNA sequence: TGTGCCAGCAGAATTGACGGACAGAGCGGTGAAGCTTTCTTT.